This T cell receptor beta chain was recorded in a study of blood T cell repertoires in COVID-19. For the study at large: PBMCs, B-cell-depleted T cells, or T cells were the source of the cDNA or gDNA that made up the material.

The age range of participants was about 18 to 89 years, with residence in under 30 US areas. Cohorts were determined from participant-reported clinical history. Sequencing was performed with immunoSEQ multiplex PCR; in TCRdb, only in-frame clones are kept and a portion is missing. The sample lists approximately 470,000 clones, about nine tenths occurring once. The junction had 12 bases not matched to a gene; V was cut back by 5 bases and J by 4 bases. The CDR3 sequence is 17 residues long. Germline assignment: CDR1 SGHTA and CDR2 FQGNSA. J is TRBJ1-3 and V is TRBV7-2; 9 bases align to TRBD1. This receptor was taken from a woman between 18 and 29 years old who had recovered from COVID-19. Sequenced: PBMCs or T cells enriched from blood (not recorded which). CDR3 DNA sequence: TGTGCCAGCAGCCTTTACCTGACAGGGGGTATAGGAAACACCATATATTTT. Translation: CASSLYLTGGIGNTIYF. Based on the CDR3 plus reference TRBV7-2 and TRBJ1-3, the full variable domain is GAGVSQSPSNKVTEKGKDVELRCDPISGHTALYWYRQSLGQGLEFLIYFQGNSAPDKSGLPSDRFSAERTGGSVSTLTIQRTQQEDSAVYLCASSLYLTGGIGNTIYFGEGSWLTVV.